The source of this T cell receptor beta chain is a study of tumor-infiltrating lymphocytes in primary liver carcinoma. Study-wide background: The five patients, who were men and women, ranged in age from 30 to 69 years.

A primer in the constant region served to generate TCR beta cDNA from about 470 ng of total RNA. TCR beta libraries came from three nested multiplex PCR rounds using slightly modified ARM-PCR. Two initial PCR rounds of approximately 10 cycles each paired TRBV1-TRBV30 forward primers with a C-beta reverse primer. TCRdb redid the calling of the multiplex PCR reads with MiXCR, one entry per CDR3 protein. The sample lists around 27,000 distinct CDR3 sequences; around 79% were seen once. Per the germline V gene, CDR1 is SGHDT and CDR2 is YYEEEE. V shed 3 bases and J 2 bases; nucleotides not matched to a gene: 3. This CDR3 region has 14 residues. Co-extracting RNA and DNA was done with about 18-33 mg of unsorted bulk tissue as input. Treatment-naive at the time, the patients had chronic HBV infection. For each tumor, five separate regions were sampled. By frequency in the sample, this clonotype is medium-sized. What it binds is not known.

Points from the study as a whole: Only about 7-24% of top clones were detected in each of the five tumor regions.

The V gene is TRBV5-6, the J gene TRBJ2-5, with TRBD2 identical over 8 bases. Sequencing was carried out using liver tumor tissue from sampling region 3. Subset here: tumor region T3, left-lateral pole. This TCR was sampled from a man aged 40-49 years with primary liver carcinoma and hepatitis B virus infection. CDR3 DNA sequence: TGTGCCAGCAGCTGGTCGGGAGGGCAAGAGACCCAGTACTTC. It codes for CASSWSGGQETQYF.